This TCR beta chain was sequenced for a study of T-cell reconstitution after alpha-beta-depleted transplantation in children. General study findings and limits: Several hundred expanded graft clones reportedly were the source of alpha-beta T cells about two months after transplant. Surviving thymic progenitors and recipient T cells were the source of high TCRbeta diversity at day 60 in some patients. T cells produced anew were the main source of T-cell counts and diversity one year after transplant.

Preparation of the TCRbeta library was carried out with unique molecular identifiers. One entry per CDR3 protein results from TCRdb running MiXCR on the PCR reads. The sample records a few hundred thousand distinct CDR3 sequences, approximately 13% being singletons. CDR3 length: 15 amino acids. Germline V CDR1 and CDR2: SGHRS, YFSETQ. V gave up 3 bases and J gave up 0 bases, with 13 bases separating them. This clonotype was detected a few times. Antigen: not known. J is TRBJ2-7 and V is TRBV5-1; D possibly corresponds to TRBD2 (5 bases). This TCR came from a male patient aged 10 to 17 who had a stem cell transplant for acute myeloid leukemia, so the T cells may come from the graft donor. The material sequenced was PBMCs, mostly from graft donor cells, taken 360 days after TCRalphabeta/CD19-depleted stem cell transplant. The CDR3: CASSSTNSVSYEQYF. The CDR3 bases are TGCGCCAGCAGCTCGACTAACTCCGTCTCCTACGAGCAGTACTTC.